The 19 T cell receptor beta chains presented below share a single source sample, sequenced in a study of T cells in Graves' hyperthyroidism and ophthalmopathy. Amplification targeted TCR beta CDR3 regions from RNA transcripts. Carried out on the TCR CDR3, a first-round RT-PCR used the HTBI primer set. TCRdb itself ran the multiplex PCR reads through MiXCR, one entry per CDR3 protein. The table lists some 380,000 distinct CDR3 sequences, around an eighth of them singletons. Material for sequencing was blood. These TCRs come from a man aged 30 to 39 with Graves' hyperthyroidism that later progressed to Graves' ophthalmopathy.

Only a few counts were recorded for this clonotype. The V gene is TRBV9, the J gene TRBJ2-1; TRBD2 matches 8 bases. Trimming took 2 bases from V and 3 from J; bases not matched to a gene: 4. The germline CDR1 and CDR2 sequences are SGDLS and YYNGEE. The CDR3 runs to 15 residues. This CDR3 reads CASSVGGANYNEQFF. The CDR3 DNA follows: TGTGCCAGCAGCGTCGGGGGGGCCAACTACAATGAGCAGTTCTTC.

Only a few counts were recorded for this clonotype. V is TRBV24-1 and J is TRBJ2-7; 9 bases are a match to TRBD2. Unmatched junction bases numbered 10, after V lost 9 bases and J lost 5 bases. This CDR3 spans 14 amino acids. CDR1 and CDR2 from the germline V gene are KGHDR and SFDVKD. The CDR3 bases are TGTGCCACCGGAACCGGGACTAGCTTCCACGAGCAGTACTTC. Its protein is CATGTGTSFHEQYF.

Only a few counts were recorded for this clonotype. The CDR3 reads CASSPWGMSNTGELFF. The DNA for the CDR3 is TGTGCCAGCTCACCATGGGGCATGTCGAACACCGGGGAGCTGTTTTTT. The V and J genes are TRBV18 and TRBJ2-2; a weak D match, TRBD1 (5 bases). The V and J ends lost 2 bases and 0 bases respectively, with 10 bases between them. This CDR3 comprises 16 residues. Per the germline V gene, CDR1 is KGHSH and CDR2 is LQKENI.

This clonotype was observed a few times. The chain is built from TRBV18 and TRBJ1-1; D call uncertain. Trimming removed 1 base from V and 0 bases from J, with 9 bases in between. The CDR3 totals 15 residues. In germline, CDR1 is KGHSH, CDR2 LQKENI. CDR3 nucleotide sequence: TGTGCCAGCTCACCACGTCCAGGACTGAACACTGAAGCTTTCTTT. Amino acids: CASSPRPGLNTEAFF. Using reference TRBV18 and TRBJ1-1 for the parts outside the CDR3, the full variable domain is NAGVMQNPRHLVRRRGQEARLRCSPMKGHSHVYWYRQLPEEGLKFMVYLQKENIIDESGMPKERFSAEFPKEGPSILRIQQVVRGDSAAYFCASSPRPGLNTEAFFGQGTRLTVV.

This clonotype came up many times. The genes are TRBV11-2 and TRBJ2-1; 16 nucleotides match TRBD2. J lost 9 bases, V lost 0 bases, and 5 bases had no gene match. Germline lookup yields CDR1 SGHAT and CDR2 FQNNGV. The CDR3 spans 17 residues. CDR3: CASSLEGLAGGPSEQFF. CDR3 coding DNA: TGTGCCAGCAGCTTAGAGGGACTAGCGGGGGGGCCCAGTGAGCAGTTCTTC. Full variable domain (missing parts from reference TRBV11-2 and TRBJ2-1): EAGVAQSPRYKIIEKRQSVAFWCNPISGHATLYWYQQILGQGPKLLIQFQNNGVVDDSQLPKDRFSAERLKGVDSTLKIQPAKLEDSAVYLCASSLEGLAGGPSEQFFGPGTRLTVL.

The CDR3, as DNA: TGCAGTGCTAGAGCTTCAGCGGGGACCCGCACAGATACGCAGTATTTT. Amino acid sequence: CSARASAGTRTDTQYF. The chain combines TRBV20-1 with TRBJ2-3, with TRBD2 matching 7 bases. This CDR3 contains 16 residues. Per germline, CDR1 DFQATT and CDR2 SNEGSKA (reference sequence). The V segment lost 1 base and the J segment 1 base; nucleotides outside the gene matches: 8.

This clonotype occurred many times. The V call is TRBV11-3, the J call TRBJ2-4; D not certain. Trimming took off 4 bases at V and 1 base at J, with 11 bases between the two ends. In germline, CDR1 is SGHNT, CDR2 YENEEA. This CDR3 is built from 15 residues. CDR3 protein: CASSSHEGAKNIQYF. For the CDR3, the DNA is TGTGCCAGCAGCTCACACGAAGGGGCCAAAAACATTCAGTACTTC.

This clonotype has more than one count but fewer than ten. The V call is TRBV5-1, the J call TRBJ1-6; no definite D call. Germline loops: CDR1 SGHRS, CDR2 YFSETQ. This CDR3 is 13 amino acids long. Trimming took off 2 bases at V and 11 bases at J, with 11 bases between the two ends. CDR3 nucleotides: TGCGCCAGCAGCTTAACAGCGTCGCCACCCCTCCACTTT. It is translated as CASSLTASPPLHF.

The J gene is TRBJ2-5, the V gene TRBV11-3, with D perhaps matching TRBD1 (5 bases). This CDR3 is 12 amino acids long. Trimming stripped 6 bases from V and 5 bases from J, with 10 bases between. CDR1 is SGHNT and CDR2 is YENEEA in the germline V gene. The CDR3 sequence is CASRRGYETQYF. The CDR3 bases are TGTGCCAGCAGAAGGGGCTACGAGACCCAGTACTTC.

This clonotype was seen repeatedly, ten times or more. The chain employs TRBV6-1 and TRBJ1-5; possibly TRBD1 for D (5 bases). The CDR3 is made up of 14 amino acids. Trimming stripped 3 bases from V and 3 bases from J, with 9 bases between. CDR1 and CDR2 (germline): MNHNS, SASEGT. CDR3 sequence (DNA): TGTGCCAGCAGTGAGGACACCCCCAATCAGCCCCAGCATTTT. This translates into CASSEDTPNQPQHF.

This clonotype was observed many times. V gene TRBV7-9 combines with J gene TRBJ1-5; 7 bases match TRBD1. Germline trimming cut 3 bases from V and 4 bases from J; bases unmatched to any gene: 3. CDR1 SEHNR and CDR2 FQNEAQ come from the germline V gene (reference sequence). This CDR3 has 14 amino acids. The CDR3: CASSLGQLNQPQHF. CDR3 sequence (DNA): TGTGCCAGCAGCTTGGGACAGTTGAATCAGCCCCAGCATTTT.

This clonotype was seen more than once but under ten times. The chain uses TRBV20-1 and TRBJ1-5, with 7 positions matching TRBD1. Looked up from germline, CDR1 is DFQATT and CDR2 is SNEGSKA (reference sequence). V lost 7 bases and J lost 6; bases outside the gene matches: 15. CDR3 length: 15 amino acids. DNA for the CDR3: TGCAGTGAATTCCAGGACAGGATTTTTGGTCAGCCCCAGCATTTT. Translated, it gives CSEFQDRIFGQPQHF.

This clonotype was recorded many times. The chain uses TRBV12-5 and TRBJ1-5, with TRBD1 matching 8 bases. The CDR3 runs 14 residues. J was trimmed by 6 bases and V by 6 bases; bases with no gene match: 7. Germline lookup yields CDR1 LGHNT and CDR2 FRNRAP. CDR3 sequence: CASGLDRGTQPQHF. For the CDR3, the DNA is TGTGCTAGTGGCCTCGACAGGGGTACTCAGCCCCAGCATTTT.

This clonotype has ten or more counts. This chain joins TRBV28 and TRBJ1-5; 8 bases map to TRBD1. After removal of 5 bases from V and 10 bases from J, the junction contained 10 bases not matched to a gene. The CDR3 covers 14 residues. The germline CDR1 and CDR2 sequences are MDHEN and SYDVKM. The CDR3, as DNA: TGTGCCAGCAGTGGTGACAGGGGCTTTCGACCCCAGCATTTT. It translates to CASSGDRGFRPQHF. Looking up the rest from reference TRBV28 and TRBJ1-5 gives the full variable domain: DVKVTQSSRYLVKRTGEKVFLECVQDMDHENMFWYRQDPGLGLRLIYFSYDVKMKEKGDIPEGYSVSREKKERFSLILESASTNQTSMYLCASSGDRGFRPQHFGDGTRLSIL.

The rearrangement links TRBV9 to TRBJ2-1; D is undetermined. Germline V gene sequence: CDR1 SGDLS, CDR2 YYNGEE. The CDR3 sequence is 15 residues long. V lost 4 bases and J lost 3, with 14 bases in between. In DNA, the CDR3 is TGTGCCAGCAGCTCAACCCCCATACTCTACAATGAGCAGTTCTTC. Encoded protein: CASSSTPILYNEQFF.

The J gene is TRBJ2-3, the V gene TRBV7-9; TRBD2 aligns across 8 bases. The junction had 5 bases not matched to a gene; V was cut back by 5 bases and J by 4 bases. Germline CDR1 and CDR2: SEHNR and FQNEAQ (reference sequence). The CDR3 consists of 14 residues. CDR3 nucleotides: TGTGCCAGCAGCGAGGCGGGGGGATCAGATACGCAGTATTTT. Protein product: CASSEAGGSDTQYF.

This clonotype was recorded at least ten times. The chain combines TRBV11-3 with TRBJ2-1; TRBD1 aligns across 8 bases. V trimming: 3 bases; J trimming: 8 bases; junction bases outside the gene matches: 12. The CDR3 sequence is 16 residues long. Germline CDR1 and CDR2: SGHNT and YENEEA. The CDR3, as DNA: TGTGCCAGCAGCTTGGACCCGACAGGGGCAGGCGATGAGCAGTTCTTC. Translated, it gives CASSLDPTGAGDEQFF.

This clonotype was seen ten or more times. The V and J genes are TRBV12-3 or TRBV12-4 and TRBJ1-1; TRBD1 is a possible D gene (5 bases). Trimming left V 6 bases short and J 3 bases short, with 14 bases between. This CDR3 has 14 amino acids. CDR3 region: CASSKLRVDTEAFF. The DNA of the CDR3 is TGTGCCAGCAGCAAACTCAGGGTGGACACTGAAGCTTTCTTT.

This clonotype was recorded at least ten times. The V gene is TRBV7-3, the J gene TRBJ1-6; D is ambiguous. The length of the CDR3 is 15 residues. Trimming removed 3 bases at V and 9 bases at J, with 15 bases between. CDR1 and CDR2 (germline): SGHTA, FQGTGA. This CDR3 reads CASSLGRRPSSPLHF. The CDR3 nucleotides read TGTGCCAGCAGCTTGGGGAGAAGGCCAAGTTCACCCCTCCACTTT.